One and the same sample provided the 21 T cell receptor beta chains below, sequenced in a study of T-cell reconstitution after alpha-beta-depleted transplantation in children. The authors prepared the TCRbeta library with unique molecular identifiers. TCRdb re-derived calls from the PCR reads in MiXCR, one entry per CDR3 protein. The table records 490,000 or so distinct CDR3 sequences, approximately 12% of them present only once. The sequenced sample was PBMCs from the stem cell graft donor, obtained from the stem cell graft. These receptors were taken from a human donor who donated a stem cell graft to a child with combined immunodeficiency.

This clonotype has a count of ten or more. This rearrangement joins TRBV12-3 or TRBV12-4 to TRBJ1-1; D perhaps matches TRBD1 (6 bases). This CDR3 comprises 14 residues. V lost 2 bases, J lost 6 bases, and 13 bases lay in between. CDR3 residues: CASSLQSAGAEAFF. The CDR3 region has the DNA TGTGCCAGCAGTTTACAGTCGGCAGGGGCTGAAGCTTTCTTT.

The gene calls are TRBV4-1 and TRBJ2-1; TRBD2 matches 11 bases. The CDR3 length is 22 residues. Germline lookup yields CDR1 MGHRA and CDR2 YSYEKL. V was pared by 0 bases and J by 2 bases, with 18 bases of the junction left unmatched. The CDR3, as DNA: TGCGCCAGCAGCCAAGATCTTAGTAACAGGGTCCTAGCGGGGGGTACCTACAATGAGCAGTTCTTC. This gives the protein CASSQDLSNRVLAGGTYNEQFF.

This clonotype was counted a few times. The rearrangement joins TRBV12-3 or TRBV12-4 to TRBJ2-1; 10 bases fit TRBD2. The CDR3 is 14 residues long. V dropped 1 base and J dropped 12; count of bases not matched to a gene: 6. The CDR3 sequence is CASSLGLAGDGQFF. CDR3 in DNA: TGTGCCAGCAGTTTAGGGCTAGCGGGAGACGGGCAGTTCTTC.

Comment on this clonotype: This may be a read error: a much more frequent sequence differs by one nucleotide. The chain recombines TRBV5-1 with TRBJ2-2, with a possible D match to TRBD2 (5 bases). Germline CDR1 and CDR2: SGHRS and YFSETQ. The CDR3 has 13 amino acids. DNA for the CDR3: TGCGCCGGCAGCCCCGGGAAGACCGGGGAGCTGTTTTTT. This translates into CAGSPGKTGELFF. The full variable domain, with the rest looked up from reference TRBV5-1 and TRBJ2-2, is KAGVTQTPRYLIKTRGQQVTLSCSPISGHRSVSWYQQTPGQGLQFLFEYFSETQRNKGNFPGRFSGRQFSNSRSEMNVSTLELGDSALYLCAGSPGKTGELFFGEGSRLTVL.

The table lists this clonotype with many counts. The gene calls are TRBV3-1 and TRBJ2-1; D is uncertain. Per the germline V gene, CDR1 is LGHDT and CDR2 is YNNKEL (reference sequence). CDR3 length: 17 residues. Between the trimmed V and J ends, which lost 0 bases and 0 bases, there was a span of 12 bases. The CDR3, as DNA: TGTGCCAGCAGCCAAGACGGTCGCATGAGCTCCTACAATGAGCAGTTCTTC. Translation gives CASSQDGRMSSYNEQFF.

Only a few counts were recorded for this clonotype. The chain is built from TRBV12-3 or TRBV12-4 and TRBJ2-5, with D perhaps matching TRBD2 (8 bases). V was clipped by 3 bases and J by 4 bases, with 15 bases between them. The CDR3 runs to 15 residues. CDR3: CASSLGDSGGETQYF. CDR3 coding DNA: TGTGCCAGCAGTTTGGGGGACAGCGGGGGAGAGACCCAGTACTTC.

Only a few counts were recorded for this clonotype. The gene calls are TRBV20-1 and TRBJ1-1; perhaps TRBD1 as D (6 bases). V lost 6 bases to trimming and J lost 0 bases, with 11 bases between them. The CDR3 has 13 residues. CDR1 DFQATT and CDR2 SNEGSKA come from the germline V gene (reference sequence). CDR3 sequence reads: CSAMDRMNTEAFF. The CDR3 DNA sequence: TGCAGTGCAATGGACAGAATGAACACTGAAGCTTTCTTT.

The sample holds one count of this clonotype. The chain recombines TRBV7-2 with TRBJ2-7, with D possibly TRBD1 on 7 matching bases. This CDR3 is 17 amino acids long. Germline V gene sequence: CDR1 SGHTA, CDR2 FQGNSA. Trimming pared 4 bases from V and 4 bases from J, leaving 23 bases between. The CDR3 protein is CASSSTRNRGRGYEQYF. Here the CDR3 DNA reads TGTGCCAGCAGCTCTACCCGGAATAGGGGGCGGGGTTACGAGCAGTACTTC.

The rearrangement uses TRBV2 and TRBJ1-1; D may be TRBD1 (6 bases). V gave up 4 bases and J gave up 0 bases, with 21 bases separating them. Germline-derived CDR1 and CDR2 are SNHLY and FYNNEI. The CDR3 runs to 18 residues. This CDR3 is CASSVQASWGDMNTEAFF. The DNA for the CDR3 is TGTGCCAGCAGTGTCCAAGCCTCCTGGGGGGACATGAACACTGAAGCTTTCTTT.

The CDR3 sequence: CASRDLSSYNEQFF. The CDR3 nucleotides read TGTGCCAGCAGGGACTTAAGCTCCTACAATGAGCAGTTCTTC. The V gene is TRBV2, the J gene TRBJ2-1; perhaps TRBD2 as D (5 bases). Trimming cost V 6 bases and J 0 bases, with 9 bases left between them. CDR1 and CDR2 (germline): SNHLY, FYNNEI. CDR3 length: 14 residues.

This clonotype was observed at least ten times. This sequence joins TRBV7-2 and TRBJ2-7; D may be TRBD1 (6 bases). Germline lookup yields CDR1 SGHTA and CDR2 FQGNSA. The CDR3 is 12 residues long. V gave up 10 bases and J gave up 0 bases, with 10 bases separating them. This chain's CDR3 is CAIQGRSYEQYF. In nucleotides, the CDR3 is TGTGCCATACAGGGCCGCTCCTACGAGCAGTACTTC.

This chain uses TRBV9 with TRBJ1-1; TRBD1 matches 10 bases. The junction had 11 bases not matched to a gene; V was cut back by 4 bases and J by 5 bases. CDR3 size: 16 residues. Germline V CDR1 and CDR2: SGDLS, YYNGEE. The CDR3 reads CASSSPLGQGITEAFF. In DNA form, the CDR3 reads TGTGCCAGCAGCTCACCCCTGGGACAGGGGATAACTGAAGCTTTCTTT.

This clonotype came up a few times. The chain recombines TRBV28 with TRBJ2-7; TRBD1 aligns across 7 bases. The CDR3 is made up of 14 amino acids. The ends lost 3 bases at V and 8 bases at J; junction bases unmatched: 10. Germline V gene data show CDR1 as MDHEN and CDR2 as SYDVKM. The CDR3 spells CASSFRGQARKQYF. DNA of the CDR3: TGTGCCAGCAGTTTTAGAGGACAGGCTAGGAAGCAGTACTTC.

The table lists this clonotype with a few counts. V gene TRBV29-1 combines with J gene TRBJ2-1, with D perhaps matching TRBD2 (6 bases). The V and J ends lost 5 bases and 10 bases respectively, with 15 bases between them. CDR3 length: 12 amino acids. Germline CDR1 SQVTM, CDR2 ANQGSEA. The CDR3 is CSVRDSDHEQFF. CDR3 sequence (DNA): TGCAGCGTTAGGGACTCGGATCACGAGCAGTTCTTC.

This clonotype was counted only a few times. CDR3 protein: CSVDPVNLNTEAFF. The CDR3 DNA sequence: TGCAGCGTTGATCCGGTCAACCTGAACACTGAAGCTTTCTTT. The rearrangement uses TRBV29-1 and TRBJ1-1; the D is unclear. This CDR3 has 14 residues. From germline, CDR1 is SQVTM and CDR2 ANQGSEA. Trimming cost V 3 bases and J 0 bases, with 11 bases left between them.

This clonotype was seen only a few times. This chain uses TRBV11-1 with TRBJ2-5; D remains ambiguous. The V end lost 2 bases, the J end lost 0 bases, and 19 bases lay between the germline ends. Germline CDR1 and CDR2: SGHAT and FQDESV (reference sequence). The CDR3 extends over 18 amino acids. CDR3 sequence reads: CASSLNRWAVGHQETQYF. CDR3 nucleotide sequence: TGTGCCAGCAGCTTAAATCGGTGGGCGGTTGGCCACCAAGAGACCCAGTACTTC.

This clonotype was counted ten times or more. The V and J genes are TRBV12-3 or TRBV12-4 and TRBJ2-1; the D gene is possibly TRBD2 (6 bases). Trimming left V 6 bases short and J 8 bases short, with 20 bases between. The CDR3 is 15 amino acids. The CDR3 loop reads CASSHLAPRLDEQFF. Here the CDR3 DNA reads TGTGCCAGCAGCCACCTAGCGCCAAGGTTGGATGAGCAGTTCTTC.

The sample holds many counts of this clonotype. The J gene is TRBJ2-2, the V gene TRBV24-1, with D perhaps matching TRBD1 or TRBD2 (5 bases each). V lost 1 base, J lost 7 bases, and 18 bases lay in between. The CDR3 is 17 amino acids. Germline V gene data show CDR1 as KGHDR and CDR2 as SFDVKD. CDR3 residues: CATSDFGDGFSHGELFF. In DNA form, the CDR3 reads TGTGCCACCAGTGATTTCGGGGACGGATTTTCTCACGGGGAGCTGTTTTTT.

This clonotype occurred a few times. The CDR3 DNA reads as TGCGCCAGCAGCCAAGGGACTAGCGGAGACACCGGGGAGCTGTTTTTT. It codes for CASSQGTSGDTGELFF. V gene TRBV4-3 combines with J gene TRBJ2-2; 10 nucleotides agree with TRBD2. This CDR3 is built from 16 residues. Germline lookup yields CDR1 LGHNA and CDR2 YSLEER. The V gene end was trimmed by 1 base and the J gene end by 3 bases; junction bases not matched to a gene: 2.

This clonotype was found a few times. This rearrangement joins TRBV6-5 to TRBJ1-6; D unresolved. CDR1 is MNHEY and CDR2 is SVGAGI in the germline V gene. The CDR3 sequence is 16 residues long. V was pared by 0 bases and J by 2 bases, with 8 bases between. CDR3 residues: CASSYSPQPYNSPLHF. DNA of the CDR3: TGTGCCAGCAGTTACTCCCCACAGCCCTATAATTCACCCCTCCACTTT.

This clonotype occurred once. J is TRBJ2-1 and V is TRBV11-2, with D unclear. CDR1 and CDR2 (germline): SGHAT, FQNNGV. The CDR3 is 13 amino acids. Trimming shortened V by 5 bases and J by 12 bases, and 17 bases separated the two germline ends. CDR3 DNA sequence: TGTGCCAGCAGCCCAACCCTGGTTGTTTGGCAGTTCTTC. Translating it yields CASSPTLVVWQFF.